One and the same sample provided the 17 T cell receptor beta chains below, sequenced in a study of T cells after yellow fever vaccination. TCRdb independently ran MiXCR on the 5' RACE reads; one entry per CDR3 protein. The sample carries approximately 510,000 distinct CDR3 sequences, 20% to 25% recorded once. The source material was PBMCs, sampled roughly 20 days after the first yellow fever vaccination. Receptor source: a man younger than 35 who received the YFV17D yellow fever vaccine.

The rearrangement links TRBV7-7 to TRBJ2-1; TRBD1 matches at 8 bases. CDR1 is SSHAT, CDR2 FNYEAQ, per germline (reference sequence). With 0 bases clipped from V and 3 bases from J, the junction kept 4 bases outside the gene matches. The CDR3 spans 16 residues. For the CDR3, the DNA is TGTGCCAGCAGCTTAGCGGCAGGGGGCTTCTACAATGAGCAGTTCTTC. Its protein product is CASSLAAGGFYNEQFF.

The chain has TRBV3-1 and TRBJ1-3; no clear D gene. CDR3 size: 13 residues. CDR1 is LGHDT and CDR2 is YNNKEL in the germline V gene (reference sequence). Trimming removed 4 bases at V and 4 bases at J, with 8 bases between. The CDR3 DNA reads as TGTGCCAGCAGCCCCTCCGTCGGAAACACCATATATTTT. Its protein product is CASSPSVGNTIYF.

This clonotype showed up many times. The chain recombines TRBV4-3 with TRBJ1-6; weak D call: TRBD1 (5 bases). Between the trimmed V and J ends, which lost 0 bases and 7 bases, there was a span of 7 bases. Germline CDR1 reads LGHNA; CDR2 reads YSLEER. The CDR3 has 14 amino acids. CDR3 sequence: CASSQDGGNSPLHF. Written as DNA, the CDR3 is TGCGCCAGCAGCCAAGATGGGGGGAATTCACCCCTCCACTTT.

There are a few counts of this clonotype. This chain links TRBV19 with TRBJ2-1; D is unresolved. The CDR3 totals 16 residues. Germline values: CDR1 LNHDA, CDR2 SQIVND (reference sequence). Trimming stripped 0 bases from V and 0 bases from J, with 9 bases between. The CDR3, as DNA: TGTGCCAGTAGTATAGATTTAGCAGGCTCCTACAATGAGCAGTTCTTC. This codes for CASSIDLAGSYNEQFF. The variable domain in full, completed from reference TRBV19 and TRBJ2-1, reads DGGITQSPKYLFRKEGQNVTLSCEQNLNHDAMYWYRQDPGQGLRLIYYSQIVNDFQKGDIAEGYSVSREKKESFPLTVTSAQKNPTAFYLCASSIDLAGSYNEQFFGPGTRLTVL.

This clonotype was found a few times. This chain joins TRBV11-2 and TRBJ2-5; a possible D gene is TRBD1 (8 bases). This CDR3 region has 19 residues. V lost 5 bases, J lost 3 bases, and 28 bases lay in between. CDR1 and CDR2 from the germline V gene are SGHAT and FQNNGV. The DNA of the CDR3 is TGTGCCAGCAGCCCTGGGGGGGACAGGCGTGTTCCGGGCAAAGAGACCCAGTACTTC. This translates into CASSPGGDRRVPGKETQYF.

The rearrangement joins TRBV4-2 to TRBJ2-4; D call uncertain. The length of the CDR3 is 14 residues. The V end lost 4 bases, the J end lost 14 bases, and 21 bases lay between the germline ends. From germline, CDR1 is LGHNA and CDR2 YNFKEQ. In DNA form, the CDR3 reads TGTGCCAGCAGCCCTTGGGTCCTCTGTCTTCTCGAGTACTTC. Translated, it gives CASSPWVLCLLEYF.

J is TRBJ2-2 and V is TRBV9; maybe TRBD2 (7 bases). Germline lookup yields CDR1 SGDLS and CDR2 YYNGEE. CDR3 size: 15 residues. Between the trimmed V and J ends, which lost 7 bases and 3 bases, there was a span of 16 bases. CDR3 residues: CASGGRGAYTGELFF. Written as DNA, the CDR3 is TGTGCCAGCGGGGGACGGGGGGCATACACCGGGGAGCTGTTTTTT.

The table lists this clonotype with many counts. The chain carries TRBV7-9 and TRBJ2-5; 14 bases are a match to TRBD2. V was pared by 4 bases and J by 3 bases, with 7 bases of the junction left unmatched. The CDR3 is made up of 17 amino acids. Germline CDR1 and CDR2: SEHNR and FQNEAQ (reference sequence). CDR3 region: CASSSNRGLAGEETQYF. In nucleotides, the CDR3 is TGTGCCAGCAGCTCGAACCGGGGACTAGCGGGGGAAGAGACCCAGTACTTC.

This clonotype turned up a few times. The chain links TRBV6-5 to TRBJ1-5, with 8 bases identical to TRBD1. The CDR3 contains 15 residues. CDR1 and CDR2 (germline): MNHEY, SVGAGI. The trim removed 6 bases at V and 4 bases at J, leaving 8 bases unmatched. The CDR3 DNA reads TGTGCCAGCAGCTACCGGACAGGGCCAAATCAGCCCCAGCATTTT. Its translation: CASSYRTGPNQPQHF.

This clonotype was picked up a small number of times. The rearrangement links TRBV6-5 to TRBJ2-3, with TRBD2 as a possible D gene (6 bases). In germline, CDR1 is MNHEY, CDR2 SVGAGI. The CDR3 totals 16 residues. V was shortened by 2 bases and J by 0 bases, with 12 bases between the two germline ends. CDR3 coding DNA: TGTGCCAGCAGTTACACGGCGGGGCCCAGCACAGATACGCAGTATTTT. Translation: CASSYTAGPSTDTQYF.

This chain uses TRBV6-4 with TRBJ1-1; 10 bases fit TRBD1. The J segment lost 4 bases and the V segment lost 2 bases, leaving 10 bases of the junction unmatched. This CDR3 has 17 residues. The germline CDR1 and CDR2 sequences are MRHNA and SNTAGT. CDR3 sequence: CASSDPMLGQGSTEAFF. CDR3 nucleotides: TGTGCCAGCAGTGACCCAATGTTGGGACAGGGGAGCACTGAAGCTTTCTTT.

The sample holds many counts of this clonotype. The chain links TRBV5-1 to TRBJ2-5, with a weak D call TRBD1 (5 bases). V was shortened by 1 base and J by 4 bases, with 11 bases between the two germline ends. This CDR3 is built from 14 residues. Germline assignment: CDR1 SGHRS and CDR2 YFSETQ. The CDR3 nucleotides are TGCGCCAGCAGCTTGACCCTCCAGGGAGAGACCCAGTACTTC. It translates to CASSLTLQGETQYF. The variable domain in full, completed from reference TRBV5-1 and TRBJ2-5, reads KAGVTQTPRYLIKTRGQQVTLSCSPISGHRSVSWYQQTPGQGLQFLFEYFSETQRNKGNFPGRFSGRQFSNSRSEMNVSTLELGDSALYLCASSLTLQGETQYFGPGTRLLVL.

The chain recombines TRBV9 with TRBJ1-1; tentatively, D is TRBD1 (5 bases). The CDR3 is 13 amino acids. In germline, CDR1 is SGDLS, CDR2 YYNGEE. V gave up 0 bases and J gave up 7 bases, with 10 bases separating them. The CDR3 coding sequence is TGTGCCAGCAGCGTAGCGGGGCAAGGTGAAGCTTTCTTT. This translates into CASSVAGQGEAFF. The whole variable domain, remainder taken from reference TRBV9 and TRBJ1-1, is DSGVTQTPKHLITATGQRVTLRCSPRSGDLSVYWYQQSLDQGLQFLIQYYNGEERAKGNILERFSAQQFPDLHSELNLSSLELGDSALYFCASSVAGQGEAFFGQGTRLTVV.

This clonotype was found many times. The chain recombines TRBV3-1 with TRBJ2-3, with 8 bases aligning to TRBD2. The J segment lost 5 bases and the V segment lost 4 bases, leaving 11 bases of the junction unmatched. This CDR3 comprises 16 residues. The germline gives CDR1 LGHDT, CDR2 YNNKEL (reference sequence). The CDR3 reads CASSPGAGGGKDTQYF. The CDR3, as DNA: TGTGCCAGCAGCCCGGGGGCCGGGGGGGGTAAAGATACGCAGTATTTT.

This clonotype was seen a handful of times. This sequence joins TRBV28 and TRBJ1-1, with D maybe TRBD1 (5 bases). CDR1 is MDHEN, CDR2 SYDVKM, per germline. Between the trimmed V and J ends, which lost 7 bases and 0 bases, there was a span of 12 bases. This CDR3 region has 14 residues. The CDR3 protein is CASTTGTVNTEAFF. Here the CDR3 DNA reads TGTGCCAGCACTACCGGGACGGTGAACACTGAAGCTTTCTTT.

This clonotype came up many times. The rearrangement joins TRBV28 to TRBJ1-4; the match to TRBD1 covers 9 bases. Germline V gives CDR1 MDHEN, CDR2 SYDVKM. The CDR3 extends over 17 amino acids. V lost 5 bases and J lost 6; bases outside the gene matches: 13. The CDR3 spells CASSPPFLTGGDEKLFF. As DNA, the CDR3 is TGTGCCAGCAGTCCACCATTCTTGACAGGGGGAGATGAAAAACTGTTTTTT.

This chain links TRBV12-5 with TRBJ1-1, with TRBD1 matching over 12 bases. V was clipped by 4 bases and J by 7 bases; unmatched bases: 4. There are 14 residues in the CDR3. Germline V lookup: CDR1 LGHNT, CDR2 FRNRAP. The CDR3, as DNA: TGTGCTAGTGGTTCGGGACAGGGGGCAAGTGAAGCTTTCTTT. Its protein product is CASGSGQGASEAFF.